The 31 T cell receptor beta chains given below trace back to one sample, sequenced in a study of beta chain features in type 1 diabetes. The whole isolated RNA underwent reverse transcription, so sequencing captured expressed TCRB transcripts. Assay used: immunoSEQ multiplex PCR; TCRdb lists only in-frame clones, some missing. The table lists approximately 120,000 clones, under 40% of them singletons. The sequencing sample was made of stem cell memory CD4+ T cells from blood. These receptors originate from a woman aged 18-29 years in good health.

This clone was detected a few times. The genes are TRBV29-1 and TRBJ1-2; 7 positions match TRBD1. In germline, CDR1 is SQVTM, CDR2 ANQGSEA. Trimming at V came to 4 bases and at J to 4 bases, leaving 3 bases not matched to a gene. The CDR3 is 12 residues long. The CDR3 DNA sequence: TGCAGCGTTGTGGGACAGACCTATGGCTACACCTTC. As protein: CSVVGQTYGYTF.

This clone was detected a few times. The chain has TRBV5-1 and TRBJ1-3; no clear D gene. This CDR3 has 12 residues. Deletions cut 5 bases from V and 4 bases from J, with 7 bases between. Germline lookup yields CDR1 SGHRS and CDR2 YFSETQ. The CDR3: CASSGPGNTIYF. Written as DNA, the CDR3 is TGCGCCAGCAGTGGGCCGGGAAACACCATATATTTT. The complete variable domain, with remaining parts taken from reference TRBV5-1 and TRBJ1-3, reads KAGVTQTPRYLIKTRGQQVTLSCSPISGHRSVSWYQQTPGQGLQFLFEYFSETQRNKGNFPGRFSGRQFSNSRSEMNVSTLELGDSALYLCASSGPGNTIYFGEGSWLTVV.

A single count supports this clone. The V gene is TRBV7-9, the J gene TRBJ1-2; the match to TRBD1 covers 7 bases. The ends lost 5 bases at V and 1 base at J; junction bases unmatched: 13. The CDR3 has 17 residues. Germline V lookup: CDR1 SEHNR, CDR2 FQNEAQ (reference sequence). This chain's CDR3 is CASSHKTGSENNYGYTF. CDR3 DNA: TGTGCCAGCAGCCACAAGACAGGGTCGGAAAATAACTATGGCTACACCTTC.

The CDR3 spells CASSIQGVHSPLHF. CDR3 nucleotide sequence: TGTGCCAGCAGTATACAGGGGGTACATTCACCCCTCCACTTT. V usage is TRBV6-6 and J usage is TRBJ1-6, with 8 bases identical to TRBD1. Per the germline V gene, CDR1 is MNHNY and CDR2 is SVGAGI (reference sequence). The V gene end was trimmed by 5 bases and the J gene end by 8 bases; junction bases not matched to a gene: 5. The CDR3 consists of 14 residues.

This clone was found a few times. The CDR3 loop is CASPSGTGTGDYEQYF. In nucleotides, the CDR3 is TGTGCCAGCCCGAGTGGGACCGGGACAGGGGACTACGAGCAGTACTTC. The chain couples TRBV28 to TRBJ2-7, with TRBD1 identical over 10 bases. Trimming took 8 bases from V and 3 from J; bases not matched to a gene: 13. Germline V CDR1 and CDR2: MDHEN, SYDVKM. The CDR3 consists of 16 residues.

J is TRBJ2-5 and V is TRBV5-1; D is unclear. The V end lost 0 bases, the J end lost 0 bases, and 9 bases lay between the germline ends. This CDR3 has 15 residues. Germline values: CDR1 SGHRS, CDR2 YFSETQ. The CDR3 region is CASSLALVYQETQYF. In nucleotides, the CDR3 is TGCGCCAGCAGCTTGGCACTGGTGTACCAAGAGACCCAGTACTTC.

The chain couples TRBV10-3 to TRBJ1-5; 8 bases fit TRBD1. Germline trimming cut 7 bases from V and 1 base from J; bases unmatched to any gene: 12. Germline CDR1 is ENHRY and CDR2 is SYGVKD. The CDR3 extends over 17 amino acids. In DNA form, the CDR3 reads TGTGCCATCAAGGGCGGCGACAGGGGCTTCAGCAATCAGCCCCAGCATTTT. It encodes CAIKGGDRGFSNQPQHF.

This clone showed up just a few times. The chain employs TRBV4-1 and TRBJ1-2; D is unclear. The CDR3 loop spans 14 amino acids. V gave up 1 base and J gave up 4 bases, with 10 bases separating them. Germline CDR1 is MGHRA and CDR2 is YSYEKL. CDR3 sequence: CASSQVYSPYGYTF. CDR3 coding DNA: TGCGCCAGCAGCCAAGTTTACTCCCCCTATGGCTACACCTTC.

This chain uses TRBV6-5 with TRBJ1-5, with a possible D match to TRBD1 (6 bases). The germline CDR1 and CDR2 sequences are MNHEY and SVGAGI. The CDR3 has 14 residues. V lost 6 bases, J lost 7 bases, and 16 bases lay in between. The CDR3 DNA reads TGTGCCAGCAGCCTCAGACAGGCGAAGCAGCCCCAGCATTTT. Its protein is CASSLRQAKQPQHF.

The CDR3 spells CASSLGLAGADTQYF. CDR3 coding DNA: TGTGCCAGCAGCTTAGGACTAGCGGGAGCAGATACGCAGTATTTT. The chain joins TRBV7-3 to TRBJ2-3; 13 bases are a match to TRBD2. V was pared by 2 bases and J by 4 bases, with 0 bases of the junction left unmatched. The CDR3 totals 15 residues. The germline V gene has CDR1 SGHTA and CDR2 FQGTGA.

This chain uses TRBV2 with TRBJ1-2; D is possibly TRBD1 (5 bases). The CDR3 consists of 15 residues. Germline V gene lookup returns CDR1 SNHLY and CDR2 FYNNEI. The ends were cut back, 4 bases at V and 0 bases at J, with 12 bases in the middle. CDR3 bases: TGTGCCAGCAGTGTTAGGGGCCGGGCTAACTATGGCTACACCTTC. Translated, it gives CASSVRGRANYGYTF. Based on the CDR3 plus reference TRBV2 and TRBJ1-2, the full variable domain is EPEVTQTPSHQVTQMGQEVILRCVPISNHLYFYWYRQILGQKVEFLVSFYNNEISEKSEIFDDQFSVERPDGSNFTLKIRSTKLEDSAMYFCASSVRGRANYGYTFGSGTRLTVV.

The V and J genes are TRBV7-3 and TRBJ2-1; D is uncertain. This CDR3 spans 13 amino acids. V was shortened by 2 bases and J by 7 bases, with 9 bases between the two germline ends. Germline V gene lookup returns CDR1 SGHTA and CDR2 FQGTGA. CDR3 residues: CASSLGQSNEQFF. The CDR3 bases are TGTGCCAGCAGCTTAGGGCAGTCAAATGAGCAGTTCTTC.

This clone turned up a few times. The chain couples TRBV7-9 to TRBJ2-7, with 9 bases matching TRBD1. J lost 1 base, V lost 4 bases, and 2 bases had no gene match. The CDR3 consists of 14 residues. Germline V gives CDR1 SEHNR, CDR2 FQNEAQ (reference sequence). The CDR3 coding sequence is TGTGCCAGCAGCTCCGGACAGGGGTCCTACGAGCAGTACTTC. Protein: CASSSGQGSYEQYF. Using reference TRBV7-9 and TRBJ2-7 for the parts outside the CDR3, the full variable domain is DTGVSQNPRHKITKRGQNVTFRCDPISEHNRLYWYRQTLGQGPEFLTYFQNEAQLEKSRLLSDRFSAERPKGSFSTLEIQRTEQGDSAMYLCASSSGQGSYEQYFGPGTRLTVT.

The chain couples TRBV5-1 to TRBJ2-1; 13 nucleotides agree with TRBD2. The ends lost 4 bases at V and 5 bases at J; junction bases unmatched: 9. The germline V gene has CDR1 SGHRS and CDR2 YFSETQ. The CDR3 contains 17 residues. The CDR3 region is CASSPRTGTSGNNEQFF. CDR3 nucleotides: TGCGCCAGCAGCCCGAGAACAGGGACTAGCGGGAACAATGAGCAGTTCTTC. The full variable domain, with the rest looked up from reference TRBV5-1 and TRBJ2-1, is KAGVTQTPRYLIKTRGQQVTLSCSPISGHRSVSWYQQTPGQGLQFLFEYFSETQRNKGNFPGRFSGRQFSNSRSEMNVSTLELGDSALYLCASSPRTGTSGNNEQFFGPGTRLTVL.

J is TRBJ1-2 and V is TRBV6-5; 7 bases align to TRBD1. The CDR3 runs 13 residues. Germline V gene lookup returns CDR1 MNHEY and CDR2 SVGAGI. The trim removed 5 bases at V and 5 bases at J, leaving 5 bases unmatched. CDR3 sequence: CASSGQVRYGYTF. The CDR3 coding sequence is TGTGCCAGCAGTGGACAGGTCCGTTATGGCTACACCTTC.

This clone was counted between two and nine times. The rearrangement joins TRBV29-1 to TRBJ1-2, with D perhaps matching TRBD1 (6 bases). V was trimmed by 7 bases and J by 7 bases, leaving 13 bases between them. Germline CDR1 and CDR2: SQVTM and ANQGSEA. The length of the CDR3 is 11 residues. CDR3 DNA sequence: TGCAGCGCGGGACATTCATCTGGCTACACCTTC. Translation: CSAGHSSGYTF.

The J gene is TRBJ2-5, the V gene TRBV5-1; D uncertain. Trimming shortened V by 3 bases and J by 2 bases, and 5 bases separated the two germline ends. Germline lookup yields CDR1 SGHRS and CDR2 YFSETQ. The CDR3 consists of 12 residues. The CDR3 DNA is TGCGCCAGCAGCTCTCGGCAAGAGACCCAGTACTTC. Protein product: CASSSRQETQYF.

This clone appeared a few times. The V call is TRBV4-2, the J call TRBJ1-5; 7 bases line up with TRBD1. This CDR3 spans 17 amino acids. Looked up from germline, CDR1 is LGHNA and CDR2 is YNFKEQ. With 0 bases clipped from V and 3 bases from J, the junction kept 8 bases outside the gene matches. The CDR3 bases are TGTGCCAGCAGCCAAGATGATGGGGGACAGTACAATCAGCCCCAGCATTTT. Its translation is CASSQDDGGQYNQPQHF.

A few counts support this clone. V usage is TRBV28 and J usage is TRBJ2-3; D gene uncertain. The CDR3 is made up of 15 amino acids. Germline assignment: CDR1 MDHEN and CDR2 SYDVKM. The germline V and J ends were trimmed by 5 bases and 6 bases, with 18 bases remaining between them. CDR3 sequence reads: CASSAPLGSGDTQYF. The CDR3 DNA reads TGTGCCAGCAGTGCCCCACTCGGGTCTGGGGATACGCAGTATTTT.

J is TRBJ1-4 and V is TRBV10-3; D unclear. The CDR3 runs to 14 residues. The V and J ends lost 6 bases and 0 bases respectively, with 8 bases between them. Germline values: CDR1 ENHRY, CDR2 SYGVKD. The CDR3 bases are TGTGCCATCAGAGGCGGCCCAACTAATGAAAAACTGTTTTTT. Its translation is CAIRGGPTNEKLFF.

This clone was observed a few times. The V call is TRBV7-9, the J call TRBJ2-5, with 7 bases matching TRBD2. The V gene end was trimmed by 4 bases and the J gene end by 5 bases; junction bases not matched to a gene: 19. Germline CDR1 and CDR2: SEHNR and FQNEAQ (reference sequence). The CDR3 spans 18 residues. CDR3 DNA: TGTGCCAGCAGCTCAACACGTATCCTTAGCGGGTTTGAGGAGACCCAGTACTTC. Encoded protein: CASSSTRILSGFEETQYF.

The chain combines TRBV5-1 with TRBJ2-7, with D possibly TRBD1 on 5 matching bases. Trimming pared 4 bases from V and 3 bases from J, leaving 11 bases between. In germline, CDR1 is SGHRS, CDR2 YFSETQ. This CDR3 contains 13 residues. CDR3 in DNA: TGCGCCAGCAGCCGAGGACAAGACTACGAGCAGTACTTC. Its translation: CASSRGQDYEQYF.

V is TRBV27 and J is TRBJ2-5; D might be TRBD2 (6 bases). V lost 7 bases and J lost 4, with 19 bases in between. This CDR3 has 15 amino acids. Germline V CDR1 and CDR2: MNHEY, SMNVEV (reference sequence). As DNA, the CDR3 is TGTGCCAGCACCACCCGGCTAGTGGGGGGAGAGACCCAGTACTTC. Its protein is CASTTRLVGGETQYF.

CDR3 sequence: CASSLAGGSDTQYF. The CDR3 region has the DNA TGCGCCAGCAGCCTGGCGGGGGGATCAGATACGCAGTATTTT. V gene TRBV5-1 combines with J gene TRBJ2-3, with 8 bases that match TRBD2. Germline lookup yields CDR1 SGHRS and CDR2 YFSETQ. This CDR3 has 14 residues. The J segment lost 4 bases and the V segment lost 4 bases, leaving 5 bases of the junction unmatched.

This clone has more than one count but fewer than ten. The chain is built from TRBV28 and TRBJ1-1; unclear D gene. CDR1 and CDR2 (germline): MDHEN, SYDVKM. This CDR3 is built from 14 residues. Trimming pared 2 bases from V and 4 bases from J, leaving 11 bases between. The CDR3 DNA is TGTGCCAGCAGTTTAAGCCGAATTAGCACTGAAGCTTTCTTT. It codes for CASSLSRISTEAFF.

This rearrangement joins TRBV19 to TRBJ2-2; 7 bases map to TRBD1. The length of the CDR3 is 15 residues. The trim removed 5 bases at V and 3 bases at J, leaving 6 bases unmatched. Germline V gene lookup returns CDR1 LNHDA and CDR2 SQIVND (reference sequence). The CDR3 sequence: CASSPGQYYTGELFF. The CDR3 region has the DNA TGTGCCAGTAGTCCGGGACAGTATTACACCGGGGAGCTGTTTTTT.

This chain joins TRBV9 and TRBJ1-4; D perhaps matches TRBD1 (6 bases). This CDR3 contains 14 residues. V lost 1 base and J 5 bases, leaving 9 bases between the germline ends. Germline values: CDR1 SGDLS, CDR2 YYNGEE. The CDR3 loop is CASSVLGQNEKLFF. The CDR3 DNA reads as TGTGCCAGCAGCGTACTCGGACAGAATGAAAAACTGTTTTTT. Using reference TRBV9 and TRBJ1-4 for the parts outside the CDR3, the full variable domain is DSGVTQTPKHLITATGQRVTLRCSPRSGDLSVYWYQQSLDQGLQFLIQYYNGEERAKGNILERFSAQQFPDLHSELNLSSLELGDSALYFCASSVLGQNEKLFFGSGTQLSVL.

The chain carries TRBV12-1 and TRBJ1-4. TRBV12-1 is described as a pseudogene. The CDR3 has 16 amino acids. The CDR3 is CASSGGLGEANEKLFF. CDR3 nucleotide sequence: TGTGCCAGCAGCGGTGGATTGGGAGAGGCTAATGAAAAACTGTTTTTT.

This rearrangement joins TRBV5-1 to TRBJ2-7; D is perhaps TRBD2 (6 bases). Trimming pared 2 bases from V and 3 bases from J, leaving 15 bases between. In germline, CDR1 is SGHRS, CDR2 YFSETQ. The length of the CDR3 is 15 residues. In DNA form, the CDR3 reads TGCGCCAGCAGCTTTGGGAGGCAAGGCATCTACGAGCAGTACTTC. Translation gives CASSFGRQGIYEQYF. Drawing the rest from reference TRBV5-1 and TRBJ2-7, the complete variable domain is KAGVTQTPRYLIKTRGQQVTLSCSPISGHRSVSWYQQTPGQGLQFLFEYFSETQRNKGNFPGRFSGRQFSNSRSEMNVSTLELGDSALYLCASSFGRQGIYEQYFGPGTRLTVT.

The J gene is TRBJ2-5, the V gene TRBV5-4; D may be TRBD1 (6 bases). Trimming left V 4 bases short and J 4 bases short, with 11 bases between. Germline V gene data show CDR1 as SGHNT and CDR2 as YYREEE (reference sequence). The length of the CDR3 is 13 residues. CDR3 region: CASSVTGRETQYF. DNA for the CDR3: TGTGCCAGCAGCGTGACAGGACGAGAGACCCAGTACTTC.

The rearrangement joins TRBV18 to TRBJ2-7; 8 bases agree with TRBD1. There are 17 residues in the CDR3. With V trimmed by 4 bases and J by 0 bases, 11 bases remained unmatched. Germline CDR1 is KGHSH and CDR2 is LQKENI. The CDR3 DNA sequence: TGTGCCAGCTCACGAGAACAGGGGGTAGCGGTCTCCTACGAGCAGTACTTC. As protein: CASSREQGVAVSYEQYF.